One sample yielded the 30 T cell receptor beta chains listed below, sequenced in a study of neurological immune-mediated disorders. Sample time point: longitudinal time-point 2. TCRdb processed the 5' RACE reads anew with MiXCR; each CDR3 protein has one entry. Counted here are roughly 49,000 distinct CDR3 sequences, under 15% occurring once; the ten biggest clones make up 4.5%. Sequenced input: PBMCs. The receptor set was obtained from a male donor with HTLV-1-associated myelopathy (HAM/TSP).

At least ten counts were recorded for this clonotype. This chain connects TRBV10-2 to TRBJ1-6; a possible D gene is TRBD1 (6 bases). The CDR3 has 17 amino acids. V was shortened by 7 bases and J by 0 bases, with 16 bases between the two germline ends. CDR1 and CDR2 (germline): WSHSY, SAAADI. The DNA of the CDR3 is TGCGCCAGCAAGAAAGGACAGTCAAGCTCCTATAATTCACCCCTCCACTTT. Residues: CASKKGQSSSYNSPLHF.

This clonotype was counted at least ten times. The chain joins TRBV6-5 to TRBJ2-3; 10 bases line up with TRBD2. V lost 4 bases, J lost 4 bases, and 5 bases stayed unmatched. Germline loops: CDR1 MNHEY, CDR2 SVGAGI. This CDR3 contains 15 residues. The CDR3 sequence: CASSFLAGAADTQYF. CDR3 coding DNA: TGTGCCAGCAGTTTTCTAGCGGGGGCCGCAGATACGCAGTATTTT.

This clonotype was found many times. This chain joins TRBV6-6 and TRBJ2-1; D is undetermined. Trimming pared 0 bases from V and 8 bases from J, leaving 2 bases between. Germline lookup yields CDR1 MNHNY and CDR2 SVGAGI (reference sequence). The CDR3 extends over 11 amino acids. This CDR3 reads CASSYSDEQFF. CDR3 nucleotide sequence: TGTGCCAGCAGTTACTCGGATGAGCAGTTCTTC.

This clonotype was picked up many times. The J gene is TRBJ2-3, the V gene TRBV4-1, with TRBD2 matching over 10 bases. Trimming at V came to 1 base and at J to 2 bases, leaving 6 bases not matched to a gene. Germline assignment: CDR1 MGHRA and CDR2 YSYEKL. There are 17 residues in the CDR3. The CDR3 region has the DNA TGCGCCAGCAGCCAAGTAGGTAGCGGGGGGACCACAGATACGCAGTATTTT. This sequence encodes CASSQVGSGGTTDTQYF.

This clonotype was observed many times. The chain joins TRBV7-9 to TRBJ1-2, with a weak D call TRBD1 (6 bases). Trimming pared 4 bases from V and 1 base from J, leaving 10 bases between. The CDR3 has 14 amino acids. The germline V gene encodes CDR1 SEHNR and CDR2 FQNEAQ (reference sequence). CDR3 protein: CASSWGRNNYGYTF. CDR3 nucleotide sequence: TGTGCCAGCAGCTGGGGGCGGAATAACTATGGCTACACCTTC.

The chain combines TRBV2 with TRBJ1-5; no clear D gene. V was clipped by 4 bases and J by 5 bases, with 6 bases between them. Looked up from germline, CDR1 is SNHLY and CDR2 is FYNNEI. The CDR3 contains 12 residues. The CDR3 reads CASSVVDQPQHF. CDR3 nucleotides: TGTGCCAGCAGTGTGGTCGATCAGCCCCAGCATTTT. Full variable domain (rest looked up from reference TRBV2 and TRBJ1-5): EPEVTQTPSHQVTQMGQEVILRCVPISNHLYFYWYRQILGQKVEFLVSFYNNEISEKSEIFDDQFSVERPDGSNFTLKIRSTKLEDSAMYFCASSVVDQPQHFGDGTRLSIL.

The CDR3 loop is CSAREARSNEKLFF. The CDR3, as DNA: TGCAGTGCTAGAGAGGCCCGCTCTAATGAAAAACTGTTTTTT. V usage is TRBV20-1 and J usage is TRBJ1-4, with D hard to call. The germline V and J ends were trimmed by 0 bases and 3 bases, with 8 bases remaining between them. Germline assignment: CDR1 DFQATT and CDR2 SNEGSKA (reference sequence). This CDR3 is 14 amino acids long.

This chain joins TRBV19 and TRBJ1-1, with TRBD1 as a possible D gene (5 bases). CDR1 and CDR2 (germline): LNHDA, SQIVND (reference sequence). The V and J ends lost 5 bases and 1 base respectively, with 14 bases between them. The CDR3 has 15 amino acids. CDR3 sequence: CASSPHGTPNTEAFF. CDR3 DNA sequence: TGTGCCAGTAGTCCTCACGGGACTCCGAACACTGAAGCTTTCTTT.

This clonotype turned up a few times. The chain combines TRBV5-1 with TRBJ2-5; 8 positions agree with TRBD1. Germline-derived CDR1 and CDR2 are SGHRS and YFSETQ. The CDR3 totals 15 residues. Losses at the gene ends were 4 bases for V and 4 bases for J; bases not matched to a gene: 9. The CDR3 region is CASSASTGVAETQYF. The CDR3 DNA reads TGCGCCAGCAGCGCCTCGACAGGGGTGGCAGAGACCCAGTACTTC.

V and J are TRBV7-8 and TRBJ2-1; TRBD2 matches 14 bases. V was clipped by 2 bases and J by 8 bases; unmatched bases: 14. CDR1 is SGHVS and CDR2 is FQNEAQ in the germline V gene. The CDR3 runs to 19 residues. CDR3 DNA sequence: TGTGCCAGCAGCTTAAGCCCGGGACTAGCGGGGGTAGCGGGAGATGAGCAGTTCTTC. Translating it yields CASSLSPGLAGVAGDEQFF.

This clonotype was recorded at least ten times. This chain joins TRBV20-1 and TRBJ2-3, with 10 bases identical to TRBD2. CDR1 is DFQATT, CDR2 SNEGSKA, per germline (reference sequence). The CDR3 extends over 14 amino acids. V dropped 6 bases and J dropped 6; count of bases not matched to a gene: 9. The CDR3 DNA follows: TGCAGTGCCACTGGTAGCGGGGGGCCGGATACGCAGTATTTT. It specifies CSATGSGGPDTQYF.

At least ten counts were recorded for this clonotype. The chain couples TRBV29-1 to TRBJ2-7, with D possibly matching TRBD2 (6 bases). Germline V gene lookup returns CDR1 SQVTM and CDR2 ANQGSEA. The germline V and J ends were trimmed by 3 bases and 6 bases, with 18 bases remaining between them. The length of the CDR3 is 14 residues. CDR3: CSVEFLAGRGEQYF. CDR3 in DNA: TGCAGCGTTGAGTTCTTGGCGGGGAGAGGCGAGCAGTACTTC.

This clonotype was counted at least ten times. The V call is TRBV20-1, the J call TRBJ1-1, with D hard to call. The CDR3 has 11 residues. Trimming removed 0 bases from V and 6 bases from J, with 5 bases in between. The germline V gene has CDR1 DFQATT and CDR2 SNEGSKA (reference sequence). The CDR3 sequence: CSARDGPEAFF. CDR3 coding DNA: TGCAGTGCTAGAGATGGACCTGAAGCTTTCTTT.

This clonotype appeared many times. Since a much larger clone is just one base distant, this may be a read error. The V gene is TRBV27, the J gene TRBJ2-1; D is possibly TRBD2 (5 bases). Per the germline V gene, CDR1 is MNHEY and CDR2 is SMNVEV (reference sequence). The ends were cut back, 10 bases at V and 4 bases at J, with 8 bases in the middle. This CDR3 spans 11 amino acids. CDR3 amino acids: CAIRTYNEQFF. In nucleotides, the CDR3 is TGTGCCATCAGGACTTACAATGAGCAGTTCTTC.

This clonotype was recorded at least ten times. V and J are TRBV6-5 and TRBJ2-6, with D unresolved. CDR3 length: 15 amino acids. V was pared by 5 bases and J by 0 bases, with 8 bases between. Germline lookup yields CDR1 MNHEY and CDR2 SVGAGI. CDR3 sequence: CASSPEPSGANVLTF. DNA for the CDR3: TGTGCCAGCAGTCCCGAGCCCTCTGGGGCCAACGTCCTGACTTTC.

This clonotype is deemed medium-sized. This rearrangement joins TRBV7-8 to TRBJ2-3; 9 nucleotides line up with TRBD1. The germline V gene has CDR1 SGHVS and CDR2 FQNEAQ. The CDR3 length is 15 residues. J gave up 2 bases and V 4 bases, and 4 bases lay outside the gene matches. CDR3 amino acids: CASSWTGASTDTQYF. CDR3 nucleotide sequence: TGTGCCAGCAGCTGGACAGGGGCCTCCACAGATACGCAGTATTTT.

This clonotype was counted at least ten times. The CDR3 nucleotides read TGTGCCAGCAGCCCCCACGTGGGGGAAGAGACCCAGTACTTC. It encodes CASSPHVGEETQYF. The chain uses TRBV7-8 and TRBJ2-5; D is tentatively TRBD1 or TRBD2 (5 bases each). Trimming shortened V by 5 bases and J by 3 bases, and 13 bases separated the two germline ends. The CDR3 runs to 14 residues. Germline-derived CDR1 and CDR2 are SGHVS and FQNEAQ. Supplemented by reference TRBV7-8 and TRBJ2-5, the full variable domain reads GAGVSQSPRYKVAKRGQDVALRCDPISGHVSLFWYQQALGQGPEFLTYFQNEAQLDKSGLPSDRFFAERPEGSVSTLKIQRTQQEDSAVYLCASSPHVGEETQYFGPGTRLLVL.

This clonotype was detected many times. The J gene is TRBJ1-5, the V gene TRBV5-5, with D possibly TRBD1 on 5 matching bases. The germline CDR1 and CDR2 sequences are SGHKS and YYEKEE (reference sequence). The CDR3 has 15 amino acids. Trimming removed 3 bases at V and 6 bases at J, with 16 bases between. The CDR3 nucleotides read TGTGCCAGCAGCTCGCAGGGTCTTGGGGGTCAGCCCCAGCATTTT. Residues: CASSSQGLGGQPQHF. Using reference TRBV5-5 and TRBJ1-5 for the parts outside the CDR3, the full variable domain is DAGVTQSPTHLIKTRGQQVTLRCSPISGHKSVSWYQQVLGQGPQFIFQYYEKEERGRGNFPDRFSARQFPNYSSELNVNALLLGDSALYLCASSSQGLGGQPQHFGDGTRLSIL.

In this sample, this clonotype turned up many times. The chain uses TRBV5-1 and TRBJ1-2; 7 positions match TRBD1. V shed 5 bases and J 5 bases; nucleotides not matched to a gene: 12. Germline V gives CDR1 SGHRS, CDR2 YFSETQ. The CDR3 is made up of 15 amino acids. The CDR3 nucleotides are TGCGCCAGCAGGACAGGGCCACAGGGGATATATGGCTACACCTTC. Translating it yields CASRTGPQGIYGYTF.

This clonotype was seen at least ten times. This chain connects TRBV20-1 to TRBJ2-5; 8 positions match TRBD2. Germline trimming cut 5 bases from V and 3 bases from J; bases unmatched to any gene: 5. The CDR3 runs to 13 residues. Germline CDR1 and CDR2: DFQATT and SNEGSKA (reference sequence). CDR3 sequence (DNA): TGCAGTGCTGAGGCCGGGGGGGAAGAGACCCAGTACTTC. It translates to CSAEAGGEETQYF.

In its sample, this clonotype was seen many times. The chain carries TRBV6-5 and TRBJ1-2; D is undetermined. Germline-derived CDR1 and CDR2 are MNHEY and SVGAGI. This CDR3 comprises 13 residues. Trimming removed 5 bases at V and 0 bases at J, with 7 bases between. DNA for the CDR3: TGTGCCAGCAGTCTCGCAGCTAACTATGGCTACACCTTC. It translates to CASSLAANYGYTF.

This clonotype came up many times. The chain recombines TRBV10-3 with TRBJ2-3; a weak D match, TRBD1 (5 bases). Germline V gives CDR1 ENHRY, CDR2 SYGVKD. The CDR3 is 14 amino acids. With 6 bases removed from V and 1 base from J, the gap between germline ends came to 11 bases. Here the CDR3 DNA reads TGTGCCATCAGCACAGGACCCCGCACAGATACGCAGTATTTT. This gives the protein CAISTGPRTDTQYF.

The V gene is TRBV10-1, the J gene TRBJ2-5; 7 bases match TRBD2. Unmatched junction bases numbered 5, after V lost 0 bases and J lost 4 bases. CDR1 is WNHNN, CDR2 SYGVQD, per germline (reference sequence). The CDR3 consists of 15 residues. In DNA, the CDR3 is TGCGCCAGCAGTGAGTCGAGATCTAGCGGAGAGACCCAGTACTTC. This sequence encodes CASSESRSSGETQYF.

This clonotype came up many times. In nucleotides, the CDR3 is TGCGCCAGCAGCTTGCCCCGGGACACAGACTATGGCTACACCTTC. This gives the protein CASSLPRDTDYGYTF. V gene TRBV5-1 combines with J gene TRBJ1-2, with a tentative D call TRBD1 (6 bases). The length of the CDR3 is 15 residues. Trimming pared 1 base from V and 3 bases from J, leaving 13 bases between. Germline-derived CDR1 and CDR2 are SGHRS and YFSETQ.

This clonotype has a count of ten or more. The rearrangement links TRBV29-1 to TRBJ2-7, with 10 bases identical to TRBD1. V lost 7 bases and J lost 4; bases outside the gene matches: 4. The V gene's germline CDR1 is SQVTM and CDR2 ANQGSEA. The CDR3 sequence is 12 residues long. The CDR3 bases are TGCAGCGCCGGGACAGGGGTTTACGAGCAGTACTTC. Translation: CSAGTGVYEQYF.

In this sample, this clonotype turned up a few times. The CDR3 DNA follows: TGTGCCAGCAGTCGATCCGGGAGCGGTCAGCCCCAGCATTTT. Translated, it gives CASSRSGSGQPQHF. V usage is TRBV2 and J usage is TRBJ1-5; D gene uncertain. The V gene lost 5 bases and the J gene lost 6 bases, with 14 bases spanning the gap. Germline V lookup: CDR1 SNHLY, CDR2 FYNNEI. CDR3 length equals 14 residues.

At least ten counts were recorded for this clonotype. The J gene is TRBJ2-2, the V gene TRBV7-2; 7 bases match TRBD1. The J segment lost 5 bases and the V segment lost 5 bases, leaving 20 bases of the junction unmatched. From germline, CDR1 is SGHTA and CDR2 FQGNSA. CDR3 length equals 19 residues. CDR3 loop: CASSLYPTGTAFGTGELFF. CDR3 sequence (DNA): TGTGCCAGCAGCCTCTACCCGACTGGGACAGCCTTTGGGACCGGGGAGCTGTTTTTT.

This clonotype was counted many times. J is TRBJ2-7 and V is TRBV7-3; the D is unclear. The CDR3 has 14 residues. The V gene lost 0 bases and the J gene lost 6 bases, with 12 bases spanning the gap. Germline V gives CDR1 SGHTA, CDR2 FQGTGA. CDR3 sequence (DNA): TGTGCCAGCAGCTTAACGCCGGGCTCCCGCGAGCAGTACTTC. It translates to CASSLTPGSREQYF.

This clonotype has at least ten counts. The chain uses TRBV2 and TRBJ2-4; perhaps D is TRBD1 or TRBD2 (6 bases each). CDR1 and CDR2 (germline): SNHLY, FYNNEI. The V and J ends lost 2 bases and 6 bases respectively, with 14 bases between them. CDR3 length equals 15 residues. The chain's CDR3 is CASSETRGLANIQYF. CDR3 nucleotide sequence: TGTGCCAGCAGTGAAACTCGGGGGCTCGCAAACATTCAGTACTTC.

This clonotype was picked up a small number of times. A much larger clone is a single base away; this may be a read error. The rearrangement joins TRBV5-1 to TRBJ2-7, with D possibly being TRBD1 (6 bases). The CDR3 loop spans 14 amino acids. Germline V gives CDR1 SGHRS, CDR2 YFSETQ. CDR3 nucleotide sequence: TGCGACAGCAGGGCCACAGGGTATCTTTGGGAGCAGTACTTC. It specifies CDSRATGYLWEQYF.